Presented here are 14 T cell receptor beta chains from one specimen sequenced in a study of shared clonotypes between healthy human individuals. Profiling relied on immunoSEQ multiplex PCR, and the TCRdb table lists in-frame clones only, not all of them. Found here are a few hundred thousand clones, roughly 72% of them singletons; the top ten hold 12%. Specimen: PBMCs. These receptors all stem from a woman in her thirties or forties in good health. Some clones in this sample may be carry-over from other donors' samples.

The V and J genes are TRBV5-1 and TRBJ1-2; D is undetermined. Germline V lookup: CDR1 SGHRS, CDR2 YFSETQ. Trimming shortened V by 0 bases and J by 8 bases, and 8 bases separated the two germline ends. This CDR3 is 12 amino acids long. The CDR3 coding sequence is TGCGCCAGCAGCTTGGACGGGAGAGGCTACACCTTC. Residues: CASSLDGRGYTF.

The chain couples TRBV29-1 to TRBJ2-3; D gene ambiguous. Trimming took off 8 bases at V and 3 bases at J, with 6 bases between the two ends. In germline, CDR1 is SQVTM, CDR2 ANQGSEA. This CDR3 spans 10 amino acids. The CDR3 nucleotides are TGCAGCCATTGGACAGATACGCAGTATTTT. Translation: CSHWTDTQYF.

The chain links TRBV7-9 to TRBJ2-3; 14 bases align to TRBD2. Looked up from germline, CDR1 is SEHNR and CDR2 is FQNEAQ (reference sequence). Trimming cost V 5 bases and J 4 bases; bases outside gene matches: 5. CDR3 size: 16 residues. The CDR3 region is CASSAGTSGSPDTQYF. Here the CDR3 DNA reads TGTGCCAGCAGCGCCGGGACTAGCGGGAGCCCAGATACGCAGTATTTT.

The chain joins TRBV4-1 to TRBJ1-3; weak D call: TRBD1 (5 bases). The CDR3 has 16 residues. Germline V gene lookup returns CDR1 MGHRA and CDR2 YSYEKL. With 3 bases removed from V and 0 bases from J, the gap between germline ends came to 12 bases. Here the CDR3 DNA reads TGCGCCAGCAGCCATCGGGGGGGGTTCTCTGGAAACACCATATATTTT. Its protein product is CASSHRGGFSGNTIYF.

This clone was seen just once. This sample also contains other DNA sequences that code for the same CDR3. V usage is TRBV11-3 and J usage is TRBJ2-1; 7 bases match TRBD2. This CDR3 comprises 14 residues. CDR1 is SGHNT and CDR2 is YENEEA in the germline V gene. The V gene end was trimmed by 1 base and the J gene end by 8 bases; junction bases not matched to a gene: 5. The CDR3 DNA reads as TGTGCCAGCAGCTTAGCGGGAGGTCGTGATGAGCAGTTCTTC. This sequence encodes CASSLAGGRDEQFF.

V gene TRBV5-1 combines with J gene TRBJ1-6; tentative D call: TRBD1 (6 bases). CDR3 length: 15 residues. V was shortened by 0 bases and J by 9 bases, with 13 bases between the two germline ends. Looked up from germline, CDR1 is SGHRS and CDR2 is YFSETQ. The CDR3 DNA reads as TGCGCCAGCAGCTTGGCCCCAGGGGATGGTTCACCCCTCCACTTT. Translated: CASSLAPGDGSPLHF.

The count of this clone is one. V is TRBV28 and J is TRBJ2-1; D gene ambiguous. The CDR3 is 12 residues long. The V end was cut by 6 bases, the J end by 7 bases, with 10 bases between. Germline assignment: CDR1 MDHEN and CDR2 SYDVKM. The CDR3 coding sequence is TGTGCCAGCAGCCTCACACTAAATGAGCAGTTCTTC. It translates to CASSLTLNEQFF.

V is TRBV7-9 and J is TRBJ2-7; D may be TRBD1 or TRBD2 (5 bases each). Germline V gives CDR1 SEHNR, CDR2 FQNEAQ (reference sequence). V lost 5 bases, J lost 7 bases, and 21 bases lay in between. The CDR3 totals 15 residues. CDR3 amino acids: CASSPGTNLLLEQYF. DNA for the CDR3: TGTGCCAGCAGCCCGGGGACCAATCTACTACTTGAGCAGTACTTC. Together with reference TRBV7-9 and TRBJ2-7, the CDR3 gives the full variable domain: DTGVSQNPRHKITKRGQNVTFRCDPISEHNRLYWYRQTLGQGPEFLTYFQNEAQLEKSRLLSDRFSAERPKGSFSTLEIQRTEQGDSAMYLCASSPGTNLLLEQYFGPGTRLTVT.

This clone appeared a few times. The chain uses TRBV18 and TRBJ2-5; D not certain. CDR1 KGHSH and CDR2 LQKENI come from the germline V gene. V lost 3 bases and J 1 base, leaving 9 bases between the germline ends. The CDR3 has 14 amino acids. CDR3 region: CASSPRVSQETQYF. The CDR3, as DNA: TGTGCCAGCTCACCCCGGGTCTCCCAAGAGACCCAGTACTTC.

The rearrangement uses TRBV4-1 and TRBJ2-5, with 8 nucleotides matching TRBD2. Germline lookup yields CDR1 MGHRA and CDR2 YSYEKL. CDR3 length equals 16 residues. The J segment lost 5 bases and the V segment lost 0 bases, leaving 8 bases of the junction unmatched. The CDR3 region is CASSQDAGGQGETQYF. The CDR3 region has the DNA TGCGCCAGCAGCCAAGACGCGGGAGGCCAAGGGGAGACCCAGTACTTC.

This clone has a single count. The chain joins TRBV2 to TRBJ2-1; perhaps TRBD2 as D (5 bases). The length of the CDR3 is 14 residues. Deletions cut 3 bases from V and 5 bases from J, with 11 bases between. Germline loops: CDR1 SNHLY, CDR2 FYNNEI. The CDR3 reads CASSEKRLDNEQFF. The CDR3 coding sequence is TGTGCCAGCAGTGAGAAGCGGCTCGACAATGAGCAGTTCTTC.

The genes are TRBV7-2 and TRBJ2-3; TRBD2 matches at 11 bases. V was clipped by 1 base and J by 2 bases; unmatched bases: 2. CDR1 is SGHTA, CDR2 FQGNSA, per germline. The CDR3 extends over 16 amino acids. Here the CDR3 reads CASSLGGLADTDTQYF. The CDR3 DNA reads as TGTGCCAGCAGCTTAGGGGGACTAGCGGACACAGATACGCAGTATTTT.

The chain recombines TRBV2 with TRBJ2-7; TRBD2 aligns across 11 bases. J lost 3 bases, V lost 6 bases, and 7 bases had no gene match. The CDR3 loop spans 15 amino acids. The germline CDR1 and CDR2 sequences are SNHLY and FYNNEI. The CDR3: CASRERTSGHYEQYF. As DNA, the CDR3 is TGTGCCAGCAGAGAACGGACTAGCGGGCACTACGAGCAGTACTTC.

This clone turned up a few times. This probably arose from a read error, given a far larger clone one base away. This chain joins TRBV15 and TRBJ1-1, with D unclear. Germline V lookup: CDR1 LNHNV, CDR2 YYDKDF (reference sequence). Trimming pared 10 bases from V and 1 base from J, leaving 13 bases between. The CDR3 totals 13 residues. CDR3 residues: CAISFTENTEAFF. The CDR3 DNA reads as TGTGCCATATCTTTTACGGAGAACACTGAAGCTTTCTTT.